Below are 17 T cell receptor beta chains sequenced from a single sample in a study of shared clonotypes between healthy human individuals (dated by TCRdb to 2018 to 2021). Receptor libraries were prepared by the immunoSEQ multiplex PCR assay. TCRdb took over this immuneACCESS table, retaining in-frame rearrangements with V and J assigned. Such tables are incomplete; in checked studies, under half of the missing clones stem from an unresolved V gene, and the remainder is unexplained. For this sample there are 550,000 to 700,000 clones; 73% appear just once. The ten largest make up 1.5% to 2% of the sample. Sequenced sample: memory CD4+ T cells sorted from blood. Interpreted using the paper, the cell subset or site label stands for: CD45RA-negative fraction. The source is a woman in her 30s in good health.

This clone was recorded only once. The CDR3 spells CSVEEGRGVPDTQYF. The CDR3 bases are TGCAGCGTTGAAGAAGGCAGGGGAGTCCCAGATACGCAGTATTTT. The chain recombines TRBV29-1 with TRBJ2-3, with a tentative D call TRBD1 (6 bases). This CDR3 region has 15 residues. Germline V gives CDR1 SQVTM, CDR2 ANQGSEA. The germline V and J ends were trimmed by 0 bases and 4 bases, with 14 bases remaining between them.

This clone was counted between two and nine times. The gene calls are TRBV30 and TRBJ2-2; 7 positions agree with TRBD1. CDR1 and CDR2 from the germline V gene are GTSNPN and SVGIG (reference sequence). The CDR3 totals 15 residues. With V trimmed by 8 bases and J by 0 bases, 9 bases remained unmatched. CDR3 DNA sequence: TGTGCCGTAAGGCCCGGGACAGCGAACACCGGGGAGCTGTTTTTT. The encoded protein is CAVRPGTANTGELFF.

The chain carries TRBV6-5 and TRBJ2-1; the match to TRBD2 covers 11 bases. The CDR3 has 15 residues. J lost 4 bases, V lost 7 bases, and 6 bases had no gene match. Germline CDR1 and CDR2: MNHEY and SVGAGI. CDR3 nucleotide sequence: TGTGCCAGCAAGGATAGCGGGAGGGTGTACAATGAGCAGTTCTTC. Residues: CASKDSGRVYNEQFF.

This clone turned up a few times. This sequence joins TRBV5-4 and TRBJ2-4, with 7 bases that match TRBD2. The CDR3 consists of 15 residues. Per the germline V gene, CDR1 is SGHNT and CDR2 is YYREEE (reference sequence). V shed 2 bases, J shed 6 bases, and the junction held 8 bases outside the gene matches. CDR3 in DNA: TGTGCCAGCAGCTTCGCAGGGACTACACGAAACATTCAGTACTTC. Protein sequence: CASSFAGTTRNIQYF.

For the CDR3, the DNA is TGTGCCAGCAGCTTAAGGGCAGACACTAACTATGGCTACACCTTC. It is translated as CASSLRADTNYGYTF. The chain combines TRBV7-3 with TRBJ1-2; no definite D call. V lost 1 base, J lost 0 bases, and 9 bases lay in between. The CDR3 runs to 15 residues. Germline CDR1 is SGHTA and CDR2 is FQGTGA.

The V and J genes are TRBV7-9 and TRBJ2-7; D could derive from TRBD1 or TRBD2 (5 bases each). Trimming pared 5 bases from V and 6 bases from J, leaving 17 bases between. The germline V gene has CDR1 SEHNR and CDR2 FQNEAQ (reference sequence). The CDR3 extends over 14 amino acids. This CDR3 is CASSPGASGTEQYF. CDR3 coding DNA: TGTGCCAGCAGCCCCGGGGCCTCGGGGACCGAGCAGTACTTC.

The chain is built from TRBV27 and TRBJ1-4, with D tentatively TRBD1 (6 bases). V was cut by 5 bases and J by 10 bases, with 14 bases left in between. Germline V gene data show CDR1 as MNHEY and CDR2 as SMNVEV (reference sequence). There are 13 residues in the CDR3. The DNA of the CDR3 is TGTGCCAGCAGTCCAAGGGGGGGGCGAAAACTGTTTTTT. This sequence encodes CASSPRGGRKLFF.

The chain combines TRBV29-1 with TRBJ1-2; possibly TRBD1 for D (5 bases). Trimming removed 3 bases from V and 4 bases from J, with 9 bases in between. Per germline, CDR1 SQVTM and CDR2 ANQGSEA. The CDR3 totals 12 residues. The CDR3 reads CSVEGTLYGYTF. CDR3 coding DNA: TGCAGCGTTGAGGGGACCCTCTATGGCTACACCTTC.

This chain uses TRBV6-5 with TRBJ2-5; tentative D call: TRBD1 (6 bases). The germline CDR1 and CDR2 sequences are MNHEY and SVGAGI. V lost 2 bases, J lost 7 bases, and 11 bases lay in between. The CDR3 is 13 residues long. The CDR3 bases are TGTGCCAGCAGTTACATGCAGGGGCGGACCCAGTACTTC. Encoded protein: CASSYMQGRTQYF.

This sequence joins TRBV5-1 and TRBJ1-5, with TRBD1 identical over 7 bases. Germline V lookup: CDR1 SGHRS, CDR2 YFSETQ. The CDR3 runs to 13 residues. V lost 7 bases and J lost 3; bases outside the gene matches: 4. CDR3 amino acids: CASRQGANQPQHF. CDR3 bases: TGCGCCAGCCGACAGGGCGCCAATCAGCCCCAGCATTTT.

CDR3 residues: CASISVAGGREQYF. The CDR3 DNA reads as TGTGCCAGCATTTCGGTAGCGGGAGGGCGGGAGCAGTACTTC. V and J are TRBV28 and TRBJ2-7; 11 bases fit TRBD2. V was clipped by 7 bases and J by 7 bases; unmatched bases: 9. The CDR3 is 14 residues long. Germline V CDR1 and CDR2: MDHEN, SYDVKM.

The chain employs TRBV28 and TRBJ1-1; 9 nucleotides match TRBD1. This CDR3 contains 14 residues. Germline V gene sequence: CDR1 MDHEN, CDR2 SYDVKM. Trimming at V came to 9 bases and at J to 5 bases, leaving 10 bases not matched to a gene. CDR3 protein: CASKTPTGGTEAFF. The CDR3 DNA sequence: TGTGCCAGTAAGACCCCGACAGGGGGAACTGAAGCTTTCTTT.

The chain links TRBV6-1 to TRBJ2-7, with 7 bases that match TRBD1. Germline lookup yields CDR1 MNHNS and CDR2 SASEGT. With V trimmed by 6 bases and J by 2 bases, 7 bases remained unmatched. The CDR3 totals 14 residues. The chain's CDR3 is CASSFTGDPYEQYF. The CDR3 DNA reads TGTGCCAGCAGCTTCACAGGGGACCCCTACGAGCAGTACTTC.

V usage is TRBV5-6 and J usage is TRBJ1-2; the match to TRBD1 covers 9 bases. The CDR3 covers 16 residues. In germline, CDR1 is SGHDT, CDR2 YYEEEE. V shed 3 bases, J shed 7 bases, and the junction held 13 bases outside the gene matches. CDR3 nucleotide sequence: TGTGCCAGCAGCTCTTCATTCGGGAACAGGGGGCGTGGCTACACCTTC. Protein: CASSSSFGNRGRGYTF.

The chain has TRBV28 and TRBJ2-3; possible D gene TRBD1, 6 bases. The CDR3 loop spans 16 amino acids. With 2 bases removed from V and 2 bases from J, the gap between germline ends came to 14 bases. Germline V gene data show CDR1 as MDHEN and CDR2 as SYDVKM. CDR3: CASSLIGTLYTDTQYF. CDR3 coding DNA: TGTGCCAGCAGTTTAATTGGGACACTTTACACAGATACGCAGTATTTT.

This clone is a singleton in its sample. This chain connects TRBV5-1 to TRBJ1-6, with D possibly being TRBD1 (5 bases). Trimming left V 1 base short and J 6 bases short, with 11 bases between. Per the germline V gene, CDR1 is SGHRS and CDR2 is YFSETQ. The CDR3 spans 15 residues. The CDR3 bases are TGCGCCAGCAGCTTGACAGCAGGGAGTAATTCACCCCTCCACTTT. It translates to CASSLTAGSNSPLHF.

The V gene is TRBV10-3, the J gene TRBJ1-5; tentatively, D is TRBD1 (5 bases). The germline V and J ends were trimmed by 6 bases and 5 bases, with 14 bases remaining between them. CDR3 length equals 14 residues. Germline CDR1 ENHRY, CDR2 SYGVKD. The CDR3 here is CAISYRQTDQPQHF. CDR3 bases: TGTGCCATCAGCTATAGACAGACGGATCAGCCCCAGCATTTT.